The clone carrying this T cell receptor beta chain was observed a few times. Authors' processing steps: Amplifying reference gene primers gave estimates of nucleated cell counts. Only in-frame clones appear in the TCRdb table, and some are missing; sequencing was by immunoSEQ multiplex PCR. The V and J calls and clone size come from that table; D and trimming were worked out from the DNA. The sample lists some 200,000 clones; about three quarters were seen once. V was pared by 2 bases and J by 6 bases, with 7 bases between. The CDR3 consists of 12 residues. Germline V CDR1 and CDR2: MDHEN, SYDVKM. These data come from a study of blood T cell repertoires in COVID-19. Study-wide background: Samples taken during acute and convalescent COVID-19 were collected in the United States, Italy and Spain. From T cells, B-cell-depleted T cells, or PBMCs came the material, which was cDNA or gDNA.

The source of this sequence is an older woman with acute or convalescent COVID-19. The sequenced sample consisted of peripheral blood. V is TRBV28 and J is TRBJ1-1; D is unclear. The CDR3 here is CASSLLTAEAFF. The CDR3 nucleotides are TGTGCCAGCAGTTTACTAACGGCTGAAGCTTTCTTT.